The subject of this entry is one TCR beta chain. This entry is derived from a study of blood T cells in healthy people across ages. A J-beta primer mix and a sample-barcoded 5' primer were used in a second PCR of about 7 to 11 cycles. Using its own MiXCR run on the 5' RACE reads, TCRdb lists one record per CDR3 protein. The sample has about 780,000 distinct CDR3 sequences, roughly 24% seen once. These same data were also listed under a study on T cells of mothers and their children.

The sequence came from a boy aged 10-17 years in good health. The sample comprised blood.

CDR3 loop: CATSRHGGDGYTF. The CDR3 bases are TGTGCCACCAGCAGGCATGGGGGGGATGGCTACACCTTC. The rearrangement uses TRBV15 and TRBJ1-2; D is possibly TRBD1 (5 bases). This CDR3 contains 13 residues. V was trimmed by 3 bases and J by 6 bases, leaving 11 bases between them. Germline-derived CDR1 and CDR2 are LNHNV and YYDKDF (reference sequence).